The 26 T cell receptor beta chains below were found in one sample sequenced in a study of blood T cell repertoires in COVID-19. Sequencing used immunoSEQ multiplex PCR; TCRdb keeps in-frame clones, though not all of them. The table shows about 370,000 clones, with approximately 89% occurring only once. The sequencing input was peripheral blood. These receptors all stem from a woman aged 25 to 45 with COVID-19, enrolled during active disease.

V and J are TRBV18 and TRBJ2-3; D gene unclear. This CDR3 has 13 amino acids. V was trimmed by 6 bases and J by 5 bases, leaving 12 bases between them. The germline V gene has CDR1 KGHSH and CDR2 LQKENI. Here the CDR3 DNA reads TGTGCCAGCTCCCTATCTACGGGAGATACGCAGTATTTT. It specifies CASSLSTGDTQYF.

This rearrangement joins TRBV7-9 to TRBJ2-1; 8 bases fit TRBD2. Germline V lookup: CDR1 SEHNR, CDR2 FQNEAQ (reference sequence). Unmatched junction bases numbered 5, after V lost 4 bases and J lost 3 bases. This CDR3 contains 15 residues. CDR3 amino acids: CASSSLADRYNEQFF. CDR3 bases: TGTGCCAGCAGCTCACTAGCGGACCGCTACAATGAGCAGTTCTTC.

The chain combines TRBV19 with TRBJ1-5; 7 bases fit TRBD1. The CDR3 has 15 amino acids. The V and J ends lost 2 bases and 7 bases, in that order; junction bases with no gene match: 8. Per germline, CDR1 LNHDA and CDR2 SQIVND (reference sequence). The CDR3 protein is CASSIIQGYGQPQHF. CDR3 DNA: TGTGCCAGTAGTATAATACAGGGGTATGGGCAGCCCCAGCATTTT.

The genes are TRBV7-3 and TRBJ2-1; 7 bases line up with TRBD2. From germline, CDR1 is SGHTA and CDR2 FQGTGA. The CDR3 has 15 residues. After removal of 6 bases from V and 9 bases from J, the junction contained 14 bases not matched to a gene. CDR3 sequence: CASSSGTTRGSEQFF. As DNA, the CDR3 is TGTGCCAGCAGTTCCGGGACTACAAGGGGCAGTGAGCAGTTCTTC.

This clone appeared a single time. The genes are TRBV3-1 (or the pseudogene TRBV3-2) and TRBJ2-4, with TRBD2 identical over 8 bases. The CDR3 has 16 residues. J was trimmed by 8 bases and V by 4 bases; bases with no gene match: 13. Germline V gene sequence: CDR1 LGHDT, CDR2 YNNKEL (reference sequence). The CDR3 DNA is TGTGCCAGCAGCCCCTCCCGTACTAGCGGATACGACATTCAGTACTTC. Its translation is CASSPSRTSGYDIQYF.

CDR3: CASSRGTSGGGAPYNEQFF. CDR3 DNA sequence: TGTGCCAGCAGCCGCGGGACTAGCGGAGGAGGCGCCCCCTACAATGAGCAGTTCTTC. The chain uses TRBV14 and TRBJ2-1, with 11 bases identical to TRBD2. V lost 4 bases to trimming and J lost 2 bases; unmatched junction nucleotides: 13. This CDR3 has 19 amino acids. Germline CDR1 reads SGHDN; CDR2 reads FVKESK.

The V gene is TRBV29-1, the J gene TRBJ2-5; D gene ambiguous. CDR1 SQVTM and CDR2 ANQGSEA come from the germline V gene. The CDR3 is 11 amino acids. V was pared by 3 bases and J by 2 bases, with 4 bases between. In nucleotides, the CDR3 is TGCAGCGTTGACCCTCAAGAGACCCAGTACTTC. As protein: CSVDPQETQYF.

V and J are TRBV28 and TRBJ2-7; the D gene is possibly TRBD2 (6 bases). Trimming stripped 3 bases from V and 4 bases from J, with 13 bases between. The CDR3 is 14 amino acids. Germline CDR1 and CDR2: MDHEN and SYDVKM. DNA for the CDR3: TGTGCCAGCAGTTTTCGAGGGGAGGCATACGAGCAGTACTTC. Its protein product is CASSFRGEAYEQYF.

This clone was found a few times. The chain recombines TRBV18 with TRBJ2-2; a weak D match, TRBD1 (6 bases). The V gene lost 2 bases and the J gene lost 5 bases, with 12 bases spanning the gap. CDR1 and CDR2 from the germline V gene are KGHSH and LQKENI. This CDR3 region has 15 residues. CDR3 sequence reads: CASSPLGAWTGELFF. The CDR3, as DNA: TGTGCCAGCTCACCATTGGGGGCGTGGACCGGGGAGCTGTTTTTT. Variable domain in full (rest from reference TRBV18 and TRBJ2-2): NAGVMQNPRHLVRRRGQEARLRCSPMKGHSHVYWYRQLPEEGLKFMVYLQKENIIDESGMPKERFSAEFPKEGPSILRIQQVVRGDSAAYFCASSPLGAWTGELFFGEGSRLTVL.

The chain uses TRBV18 and TRBJ2-5; the match to TRBD2 covers 14 bases. From germline, CDR1 is KGHSH and CDR2 LQKENI. V shed 0 bases and J 5 bases; nucleotides not matched to a gene: 5. CDR3 length equals 17 residues. In nucleotides, the CDR3 is TGTGCCAGCTCACCACCCGGACTAGCGGGAGGTTTGGAGACCCAGTACTTC. As protein: CASSPPGLAGGLETQYF.

The V gene is TRBV27, the J gene TRBJ2-7; maybe TRBD2 (6 bases). The V end was cut by 1 base, the J end by 3 bases, with 19 bases between. Germline V gene sequence: CDR1 MNHEY, CDR2 SMNVEV (reference sequence). The CDR3 is 17 amino acids. CDR3 sequence reads: CASSLYGWSGSGYEQYF. CDR3 nucleotide sequence: TGTGCCAGCAGTTTATATGGTTGGTCGGGTAGCGGCTACGAGCAGTACTTC.

The rearrangement links TRBV5-1 to TRBJ2-1, with TRBD1 as a possible D gene (5 bases). Trimming removed 3 bases at V and 5 bases at J, with 9 bases between. Germline CDR1 is SGHRS and CDR2 is YFSETQ. The CDR3 length is 13 residues. The CDR3 here is CASSSRTNNEQFF. CDR3 in DNA: TGCGCCAGCAGCTCTCGGACAAACAATGAGCAGTTCTTC.

The genes are TRBV19 and TRBJ2-7, with 10 bases lining up with TRBD2. Germline assignment: CDR1 LNHDA and CDR2 SQIVND (reference sequence). CDR3 size: 13 residues. V shed 9 bases, J shed 1 base, and the junction held 3 bases outside the gene matches. The CDR3 nucleotides are TGTGCCAGGTCGACTAGCGGGTCCTACGAGCAGTACTTC. Its protein product is CARSTSGSYEQYF.

The V gene is TRBV6-4, the J gene TRBJ2-1, with TRBD1 identical over 8 bases. Germline V CDR1 and CDR2: MRHNA, SNTAGT. This CDR3 region has 13 residues. Unmatched junction bases numbered 2, after V lost 5 bases and J lost 5 bases. CDR3 amino acids: CASSSGGHNEQFF. DNA for the CDR3: TGTGCCAGCAGTTCAGGGGGCCACAATGAGCAGTTCTTC.

The rearrangement links TRBV10-2 to TRBJ2-1, with 11 bases aligning to TRBD2. The CDR3 extends over 14 amino acids. Germline CDR1 and CDR2: WSHSY and SAAADI. Trimming took 5 bases from V and 10 from J; bases not matched to a gene: 7. The CDR3: CASSLLAGVWEQFF. DNA of the CDR3: TGCGCCAGCAGTTTACTAGCGGGAGTATGGGAGCAGTTCTTC.

The V and J genes are TRBV6-5 and TRBJ1-1; D unclear. V was shortened by 6 bases and J by 1 base, with 9 bases between the two germline ends. The CDR3 is made up of 13 amino acids. Germline CDR1 reads MNHEY; CDR2 reads SVGAGI. This chain's CDR3 is CASRIFRNTEAFF. CDR3 nucleotide sequence: TGTGCCAGCAGGATCTTCAGGAACACTGAAGCTTTCTTT.

There are a few counts of this clone. The chain has TRBV24-1 and TRBJ2-7; 9 bases agree with TRBD2. V dropped 4 bases and J dropped 4; count of bases not matched to a gene: 1. CDR3 length: 13 residues. Germline CDR1 and CDR2: KGHDR and SFDVKD. The CDR3: CATSEAGGYEQYF. The CDR3 coding sequence is TGTGCCACCAGTGAAGCGGGAGGTTACGAGCAGTACTTC.

The rearrangement joins TRBV27 to TRBJ2-7, with TRBD2 matching over 9 bases. Losses at the gene ends were 5 bases for V and 3 bases for J; bases not matched to a gene: 5. The CDR3 runs to 14 residues. Looked up from germline, CDR1 is MNHEY and CDR2 is SMNVEV (reference sequence). The CDR3 sequence: CASSPGLAVYEQYF. In nucleotides, the CDR3 is TGTGCCAGCAGTCCGGGACTAGCAGTCTACGAGCAGTACTTC.

The J gene is TRBJ2-1, the V gene TRBV7-8; D is unresolved. CDR3 length equals 14 residues. V was trimmed by 5 bases and J by 4 bases, leaving 12 bases between them. Looked up from germline, CDR1 is SGHVS and CDR2 is FQNEAQ. This chain's CDR3 is CASSPRDTYNEQFF. CDR3 DNA: TGTGCCAGCAGCCCCCGTGATACTTACAATGAGCAGTTCTTC.

The V call is TRBV7-3, the J call TRBJ2-1; weak D call: TRBD2 (6 bases). The CDR3 length is 13 residues. Deletions cut 3 bases from V and 4 bases from J, with 7 bases between. Germline loops: CDR1 SGHTA, CDR2 FQGTGA. The CDR3 DNA reads TGTGCCAGCAGCTTCGGACTATACAATGAGCAGTTCTTC. It specifies CASSFGLYNEQFF.

The CDR3 DNA is TGTGCCAGCAGTCCCGAGGGTAGGGACAATCAGCCCCAGCATTTT. It specifies CASSPEGRDNQPQHF. V gene TRBV4-2 combines with J gene TRBJ1-5, with unresolved D. Germline V gene data show CDR1 as LGHNA and CDR2 as YNFKEQ. This CDR3 region has 15 residues. Between the trimmed V and J ends, which lost 6 bases and 3 bases, there was a span of 15 bases.

The V call is TRBV3-1 (or the pseudogene TRBV3-2), the J call TRBJ1-4; D might be TRBD1 (5 bases). V lost 4 bases and J lost 11, with 23 bases in between. This CDR3 region has 16 residues. CDR1 LGHDT and CDR2 YNNKEL come from the germline V gene (reference sequence). Here the CDR3 reads CASSLKGQGVLGKLFF. Written as DNA, the CDR3 is TGTGCCAGCAGCCTAAAAGGGCAGGGTGTGTTAGGGAAACTGTTTTTT.

The table lists this clone with a count of one. J is TRBJ2-5 and V is TRBV24-1; D is unresolved. V was shortened by 1 base and J by 5 bases, with 4 bases between the two germline ends. The germline V gene encodes CDR1 KGHDR and CDR2 SFDVKD. This CDR3 has 12 amino acids. CDR3 in DNA: TGTGCCACCAGTGATTTCCTCGAGACCCAGTACTTC. Translated: CATSDFLETQYF.

V usage is TRBV2 and J usage is TRBJ2-7; unclear D gene. The CDR3 runs 11 residues. Per the germline V gene, CDR1 is SNHLY and CDR2 is FYNNEI. Trimming stripped 4 bases from V and 3 bases from J, with 4 bases between. The CDR3 is CASSAGYEQYF. In nucleotides, the CDR3 is TGTGCCAGCAGTGCAGGCTACGAGCAGTACTTC.

The gene calls are TRBV7-3 and TRBJ2-2; TRBD2 matches 12 bases. J lost 6 bases, V lost 8 bases, and 7 bases had no gene match. Germline CDR1 SGHTA, CDR2 FQGTGA. This CDR3 has 15 residues. The CDR3 region has the DNA TGTGCCAGCGCCCTAGCGGGAGGGTTCGCCGGGGAGCTGTTTTTT. Translated: CASALAGGFAGELFF. The full variable domain, with the rest looked up from reference TRBV7-3 and TRBJ2-2, is GAGVSQTPSNKVTEKGKYVELRCDPISGHTALYWYRQSLGQGPEFLIYFQGTGAADDSGLPNDRFFAVRPEGSVSTLKIQRTERGDSAVYLCASALAGGFAGELFFGEGSRLTVL.

The genes are TRBV14 and TRBJ2-1; D not resolved. V was shortened by 0 bases and J by 3 bases, with 12 bases between the two germline ends. Germline V gene sequence: CDR1 SGHDN, CDR2 FVKESK. There are 16 residues in the CDR3. CDR3 region: CASSQEPANVYNEQFF. DNA for the CDR3: TGTGCCAGCAGCCAAGAACCAGCGAACGTCTACAATGAGCAGTTCTTC.